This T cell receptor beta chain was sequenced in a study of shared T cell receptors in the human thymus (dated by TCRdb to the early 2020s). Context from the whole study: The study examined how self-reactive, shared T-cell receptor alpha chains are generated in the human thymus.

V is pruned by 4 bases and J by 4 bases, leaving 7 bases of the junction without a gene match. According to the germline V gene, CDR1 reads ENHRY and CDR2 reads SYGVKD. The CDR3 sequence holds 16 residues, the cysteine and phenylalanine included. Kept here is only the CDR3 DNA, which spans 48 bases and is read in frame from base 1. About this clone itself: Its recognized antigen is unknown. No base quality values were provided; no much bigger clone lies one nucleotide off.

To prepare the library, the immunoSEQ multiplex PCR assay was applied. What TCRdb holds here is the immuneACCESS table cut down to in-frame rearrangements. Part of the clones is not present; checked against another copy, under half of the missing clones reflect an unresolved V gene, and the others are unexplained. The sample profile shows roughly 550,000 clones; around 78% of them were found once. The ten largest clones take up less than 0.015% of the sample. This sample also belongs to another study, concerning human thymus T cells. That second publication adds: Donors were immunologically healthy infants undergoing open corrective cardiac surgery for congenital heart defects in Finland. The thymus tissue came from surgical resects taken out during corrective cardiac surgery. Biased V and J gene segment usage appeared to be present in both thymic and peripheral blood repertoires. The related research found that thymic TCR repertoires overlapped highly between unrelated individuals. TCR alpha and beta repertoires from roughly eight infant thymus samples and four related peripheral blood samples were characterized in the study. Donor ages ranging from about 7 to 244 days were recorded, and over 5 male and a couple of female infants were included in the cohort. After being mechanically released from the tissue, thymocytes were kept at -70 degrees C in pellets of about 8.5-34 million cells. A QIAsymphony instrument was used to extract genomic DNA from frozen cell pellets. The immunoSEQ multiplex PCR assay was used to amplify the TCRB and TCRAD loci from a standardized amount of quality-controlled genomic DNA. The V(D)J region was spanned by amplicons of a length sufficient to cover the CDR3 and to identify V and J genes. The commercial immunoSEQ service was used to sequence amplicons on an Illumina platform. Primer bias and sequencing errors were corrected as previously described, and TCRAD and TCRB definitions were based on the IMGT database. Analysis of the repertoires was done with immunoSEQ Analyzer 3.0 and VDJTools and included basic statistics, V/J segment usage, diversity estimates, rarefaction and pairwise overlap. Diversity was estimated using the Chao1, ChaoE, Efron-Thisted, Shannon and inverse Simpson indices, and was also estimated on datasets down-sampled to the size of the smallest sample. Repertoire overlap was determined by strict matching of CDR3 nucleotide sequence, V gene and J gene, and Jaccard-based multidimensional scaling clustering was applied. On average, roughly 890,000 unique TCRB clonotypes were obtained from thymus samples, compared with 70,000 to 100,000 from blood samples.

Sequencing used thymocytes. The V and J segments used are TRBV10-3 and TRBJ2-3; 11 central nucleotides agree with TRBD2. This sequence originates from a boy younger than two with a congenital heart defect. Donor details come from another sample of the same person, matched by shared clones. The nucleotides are TGTGCCATCAGTGGTATAGCGGGAGGGGGAGCAGATACGCAGTATTTT. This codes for CAISGIAGGGADTQYF.